One and the same sample provided the 30 T cell receptor beta chains below, sequenced in a study of response to subunit inactivated influenza vaccine. Each CDR3 protein is one row after TCRdb ran MiXCR on the RT-PCR reads. The data hold about 700,000 distinct CDR3 sequences, with about 15% observed a single time. Specimen: PBMCs from blood, collected roughly 2 weeks before vaccination. These receptors came from a man aged 45 to 65 who received an inactivated influenza vaccine.

The CDR3 is CASSQHNGDTQYF. CDR3 bases: TGTGCCAGCAGTCAACATAATGGAGATACGCAGTATTTT. The rearrangement joins TRBV12-3 or TRBV12-4 to TRBJ2-3; D gene unclear. Trimming removed 5 bases from V and 5 bases from J, with 11 bases in between. The CDR3 loop spans 13 amino acids.

This clonotype appeared a few times. The chain joins TRBV10-3 to TRBJ2-3, with 7 bases matching TRBD2. The V and J ends lost 5 bases and 11 bases, in that order; junction bases with no gene match: 22. Germline CDR1 is ENHRY and CDR2 is SYGVKD. CDR3 length: 17 residues. The CDR3 protein is CAISTEGRGGPPKGQYF. As DNA, the CDR3 is TGTGCCATCAGTACCGAGGGGAGGGGAGGGCCGCCGAAAGGGCAGTATTTT.

The V and J genes are TRBV20-1 and TRBJ2-5, with D perhaps matching TRBD1 or TRBD2 (6 bases each). This CDR3 is built from 17 residues. In germline, CDR1 is DFQATT, CDR2 SNEGSKA (reference sequence). CDR3 amino acids: CCARDTRGGGWQETQYF. In DNA form, the CDR3 reads TGCTGCGCTAGAGATACCAGAGGGGGAGGATGGCAAGAGACCCAGTACTTC.

This clonotype occurred a few times. The CDR3 region is CASSHSSGRADNEQFF. CDR3 sequence (DNA): TGCGCCAGCAGCCATTCTAGCGGGAGGGCCGACAATGAGCAGTTCTTC. V is TRBV4-3 and J is TRBJ2-1; 12 bases are a match to TRBD2. With 3 bases clipped from V and 5 bases from J, the junction kept 5 bases outside the gene matches. In germline, CDR1 is LGHNA, CDR2 YSLEER. The CDR3 is 16 residues long.

This clonotype was counted only a few times. The DNA is left out, because the CDR3 cannot be placed on it with certainty; the CDR3 is given as TCRdb lists it. This sequence joins TRBV7-9 and TRBJ1-2; the table assigns TRBD1, which was not confirmed against the DNA. Germline V lookup: CDR1 SEHNR, CDR2 FQNEAQ (reference sequence). The CDR3 totals 17 residues, both ends included. The CDR3 protein is CASSREGQGRLWLHLRF.

This clonotype was picked up many times. The chain combines TRBV7-9 with TRBJ2-3; the match to TRBD2 covers 9 bases. The CDR3 consists of 14 residues. V was clipped by 6 bases and J by 3 bases; unmatched bases: 4. The germline gives CDR1 SEHNR, CDR2 FQNEAQ (reference sequence). As DNA, the CDR3 is TGTGCCAGCAGTTTGGGACTAGCAACAGATACGCAGTATTTT. Translated, it gives CASSLGLATDTQYF.

Note on this clonotype: The DNA is omitted, as the CDR3 cannot be located on it reliably, and the CDR3 follows TCRdb's listing. The chain is built from TRBV5-1 and TRBJ2-2; TRBD1 was called by the table and not checked on the DNA. The length of the CDR3 is 15 amino acids, counting both ends. Germline V gene lookup returns CDR1 SGHRS and CDR2 YFSETQ. The CDR3 loop is CASRLGQSDWELFFF.

This clonotype has more than one count but fewer than ten. V gene TRBV12-3 or TRBV12-4 combines with J gene TRBJ1-1; D may be TRBD1 (5 bases). The CDR3 length is 13 residues. V lost 1 base, J lost 6 bases, and 9 bases lay in between. CDR3 protein: CASSLGEGAEAFF. In DNA form, the CDR3 reads TGTGCCAGCAGTTTAGGAGAAGGGGCTGAAGCTTTCTTT.

The table lists this clonotype with a few counts. The chain links TRBV4-3 to TRBJ2-3; no clear D. CDR1 is LGHNA and CDR2 is YSLEER in the germline V gene. Between the trimmed V and J ends, which lost 0 bases and 5 bases, there was a span of 12 bases. CDR3 length: 15 residues. The CDR3: CASSQDNLGRDTQYF. CDR3 sequence (DNA): TGCGCCAGCAGCCAAGATAACCTAGGCCGAGATACGCAGTATTTT.

This clonotype occurred many times. The V call is TRBV4-2, the J call TRBJ1-2; unclear D gene. V was clipped by 0 bases and J by 4 bases, with 9 bases between them. The CDR3 sequence is 14 residues long. Germline CDR1 is LGHNA and CDR2 is YNFKEQ. The CDR3: CASSQDRGGYGYTF. CDR3 DNA sequence: TGTGCCAGCAGCCAAGACCGGGGAGGCTATGGCTACACCTTC.

This clonotype appeared many times. The gene calls are TRBV11-2 and TRBJ1-1; tentative D call: TRBD1 (6 bases). This CDR3 region has 16 residues. Germline loops: CDR1 SGHAT, CDR2 FQNNGV. Trimming cost V 0 bases and J 5 bases, with 16 bases left between them. CDR3 DNA sequence: TGTGCCAGCAGCTTAGATCGCAGGGGACCGGGGACTGAAGCTTTCTTT. Its protein is CASSLDRRGPGTEAFF.

The V call is TRBV7-2, the J call TRBJ2-1; tentative D call: TRBD1 (6 bases). V lost 4 bases to trimming and J lost 0 bases, with 13 bases between them. The CDR3 is made up of 16 amino acids. Germline V gene lookup returns CDR1 SGHTA and CDR2 FQGNSA. The CDR3 sequence: CASSSQGSGSYNEQFF. CDR3 coding DNA: TGTGCCAGCAGCTCCCAGGGGAGCGGCTCCTACAATGAGCAGTTCTTC.

This clonotype has only a few counts. This chain uses TRBV12-3 or TRBV12-4 with TRBJ2-5; D is perhaps TRBD2 (6 bases). V was pared by 3 bases and J by 0 bases, with 11 bases between. CDR3 size: 15 residues. As DNA, the CDR3 is TGTGCCAGCAGTTTTTCCATAGCGGACCAAGAGACCCAGTACTTC. Translated: CASSFSIADQETQYF.

This clonotype has just a few counts. The chain links TRBV15 to TRBJ2-2; 9 bases fit TRBD2. Trimming removed 3 bases from V and 5 bases from J; junction bases left unmatched: 4. CDR1 and CDR2 (germline): LNHNV, YYDKDF (reference sequence). This CDR3 is 15 amino acids long. This CDR3 is CATSSPLAGTGELFF. In DNA form, the CDR3 reads TGTGCCACCAGCAGCCCCCTAGCGGGGACCGGGGAGCTGTTTTTT. The variable domain in full, completed from reference TRBV15 and TRBJ2-2, reads DAMVIQNPRYQVTQFGKPVTLSCSQTLNHNVMYWYQQKSSQAPKLLFHYYDKDFNNEADTPDNFQSRRPNTSFCFLDIRSPGLGDTAMYLCATSSPLAGTGELFFGEGSRLTVL.

This clonotype has a count of ten or more. The chain joins TRBV20-1 to TRBJ2-3; D assignment may be TRBD1 or TRBD2 (5 bases each). Germline V gives CDR1 DFQATT, CDR2 SNEGSKA (reference sequence). The ends were cut back, 4 bases at V and 4 bases at J, with 15 bases in the middle. There are 14 residues in the CDR3. The CDR3 spells CSATGTPSPDTQYF. The CDR3 nucleotides read TGCAGTGCTACCGGGACCCCAAGTCCAGATACGCAGTATTTT.

The chain recombines TRBV7-2 with TRBJ2-5; the D gene is possibly TRBD2 (5 bases). CDR3 length: 15 residues. Germline V CDR1 and CDR2: SGHTA, FQGNSA. V lost 5 bases, J lost 5 bases, and 18 bases lay in between. CDR3 residues: CASSGAVTWVETQYF. CDR3 coding DNA: TGTGCCAGCAGCGGAGCGGTCACGTGGGTGGAGACCCAGTACTTC.

V and J are TRBV5-1 and TRBJ2-3; no reliable D call. The CDR3 has 16 amino acids. V was cut by 4 bases and J by 3 bases, with 18 bases left in between. Germline V lookup: CDR1 SGHRS, CDR2 YFSETQ. The CDR3 protein is CASSPPGTGTTDTQYF. CDR3 coding DNA: TGCGCCAGCAGCCCTCCTGGTACCGGAACAACAGATACGCAGTATTTT.

This clonotype occurred many times. The chain's CDR3 is CASRPITGNTEAFF. The CDR3 nucleotides read TGCGCCAGCAGACCCATTACAGGGAACACTGAAGCTTTCTTT. The rearrangement links TRBV4-1 to TRBJ1-1, with D perhaps matching TRBD1 (5 bases). The CDR3 sequence is 14 residues long. The germline gives CDR1 MGHRA, CDR2 YSYEKL. V was clipped by 6 bases and J by 1 base, with 12 bases between them.

At least ten counts were recorded for this clonotype. The chain employs TRBV20-1 and TRBJ2-3; D is undetermined. V was trimmed by 6 bases and J by 1 base, leaving 14 bases between them. Germline V gives CDR1 DFQATT, CDR2 SNEGSKA (reference sequence). The CDR3 covers 14 residues. The CDR3 sequence is CSAPPASRTDTQYF. For the CDR3, the DNA is TGCAGTGCCCCCCCAGCGAGCCGCACAGATACGCAGTATTTT.

The chain carries TRBV18 and TRBJ2-5; 7 bases are a match to TRBD1. Trimming took 2 bases from V and 2 from J; bases not matched to a gene: 8. The CDR3 is 16 residues long. Per germline, CDR1 KGHSH and CDR2 LQKENI. CDR3 DNA sequence: TGTGCCAGCTCACCATCCACCACAGGGGAACAAGAGACCCAGTACTTC. Translated, it gives CASSPSTTGEQETQYF.

The chain has TRBV30 and TRBJ2-7, with 8 nucleotides matching TRBD2. Germline CDR1 and CDR2: GTSNPN and SVGIG (reference sequence). The CDR3 totals 14 residues. J lost 2 bases, V lost 0 bases, and 3 bases had no gene match. The CDR3 region has the DNA TGTGCCTGGAGTGTATCGGGAGGGCCCTACGAGCAGTACTTC. It specifies CAWSVSGGPYEQYF.

On this clonotype: Germline is not matched at one junction end, which may reflect a read error. V usage is TRBV12-3 or TRBV12-4 and J usage is TRBJ2-1, with 9 positions matching TRBD2. This CDR3 spans 19 amino acids. The CDR3 is CARSLAYLAGDSSYNEQFF. For the CDR3, the DNA is TGTGCCCGCAGTTTAGCTTACTTAGCGGGAGACAGCTCCTACAATGAGCAGTTCTTC.

The chain couples TRBV19 to TRBJ2-1; the D gene is possibly TRBD2 (5 bases). CDR3 length: 13 residues. Looked up from germline, CDR1 is LNHDA and CDR2 is SQIVND (reference sequence). The germline V and J ends were trimmed by 7 bases and 4 bases, with 11 bases remaining between them. Written as DNA, the CDR3 is TGTGCCAGTAAGACTAACGATTACAATGAGCAGTTCTTC. This encodes CASKTNDYNEQFF.

V gene TRBV7-8 combines with J gene TRBJ2-1, with D perhaps being TRBD1 or TRBD2 (5 bases each). The CDR3 runs to 16 residues. Trimming stripped 5 bases from V and 6 bases from J, with 20 bases between. The germline V gene has CDR1 SGHVS and CDR2 FQNEAQ. CDR3 nucleotides: TGTGCCAGCAGCCTCCTAGTGGGGGAATTTGGCAATGAGCAGTTCTTC. It encodes CASSLLVGEFGNEQFF.

In this sample, this clonotype turned up a few times. The chain has TRBV3-1 and TRBJ2-5; 9 nucleotides match TRBD1. The CDR3 has 17 amino acids. CDR1 is LGHDT, CDR2 YNNKEL, per germline (reference sequence). V dropped 0 bases and J dropped 2; count of bases not matched to a gene: 7. The CDR3 spells CASSQDPGQGWQETQYF. DNA for the CDR3: TGTGCCAGCAGCCAAGATCCGGGACAGGGTTGGCAAGAGACCCAGTACTTC.

The CDR3 sequence is CASSHVVDTQYF. The CDR3 DNA sequence: TGTGCCAGCAGCCATGTCGTGGATACGCAGTATTTT. The rearrangement uses TRBV7-2 and TRBJ2-3; D not resolved. CDR1 is SGHTA, CDR2 FQGNSA, per germline. V was shortened by 5 bases and J by 6 bases, with 9 bases between the two germline ends. This CDR3 comprises 12 residues.

This chain connects TRBV11-2 to TRBJ2-1; D possibly corresponds to TRBD2 (5 bases). This CDR3 region has 14 residues. Germline V gene lookup returns CDR1 SGHAT and CDR2 FQNNGV. Trimming removed 1 base at V and 6 bases at J, with 10 bases between. The DNA of the CDR3 is TGTGCCAGCAGCTTAGCCGACTACATCAATGAGCAGTTCTTC. Translated, it gives CASSLADYINEQFF.

This clonotype showed up just a few times. This sequence joins TRBV18 and TRBJ2-1; 14 bases are shared with TRBD2. Germline CDR1 and CDR2: KGHSH and LQKENI. The length of the CDR3 is 19 residues. The V gene end was trimmed by 0 bases and the J gene end by 1 base; junction bases not matched to a gene: 5. The CDR3 here is CASSPPWTSGGPSYNEQFF. The CDR3 nucleotides read TGTGCCAGCTCACCACCGTGGACTAGCGGGGGGCCTTCCTACAATGAGCAGTTCTTC.

This clonotype has ten or more counts. V gene TRBV6-1 combines with J gene TRBJ1-2; D perhaps matches TRBD1 (5 bases). Germline values: CDR1 MNHNS, CDR2 SASEGT. Trimming took 2 bases from V and 4 from J, leaving 14 bases between them. CDR3 size: 15 residues. This CDR3 reads CASSEPRGIAYGYTF. The CDR3 coding sequence is TGTGCCAGCAGTGAACCCCGGGGCATCGCCTATGGCTACACCTTC.

The rearrangement links TRBV12-3 or TRBV12-4 to TRBJ1-6; tentative D call: TRBD1 (5 bases). Trimming pared 1 base from V and 9 bases from J, leaving 13 bases between. CDR3 length: 15 residues. The CDR3 DNA sequence: TGTGCCAGCAGTTTAGACCAATTAGGGACTTCACCCCTCCACTTT. Its protein product is CASSLDQLGTSPLHF.